Following are 18 T cell receptor beta chains from one sample sequenced in a study of blood T cell repertoires in COVID-19. Measured with immunoSEQ multiplex PCR; TCRdb has only the in-frame clones, and not every one. The repertoire holds just over 150,000 clones, with approximately 90% as singletons. Source material: PBMCs or T cells enriched from blood (not recorded which). These receptors were taken from a woman aged 50 to 60 who had recovered from COVID-19.

The chain links TRBV7-9 to TRBJ2-1, with D maybe TRBD1 (5 bases). V was clipped by 4 bases and J by 5 bases, with 9 bases between them. Per germline, CDR1 SEHNR and CDR2 FQNEAQ (reference sequence). This CDR3 has 13 residues. In nucleotides, the CDR3 is TGTGCCAGCAGCTCCCCGACAGACAATGAGCAGTTCTTC. Translating gives CASSSPTDNEQFF.

The V and J genes are TRBV19 and TRBJ1-1, with D hard to call. The CDR3 loop spans 12 amino acids. Trimming took off 7 bases at V and 4 bases at J, with 10 bases between the two ends. Germline CDR1 and CDR2: LNHDA and SQIVND (reference sequence). As DNA, the CDR3 is TGTGCCAGTATGGGAGGACCCACTGAAGCTTTCTTT. Protein product: CASMGGPTEAFF.

The chain employs TRBV5-1 and TRBJ1-4; D might be TRBD1 (6 bases). CDR3 length: 16 residues. V was cut by 7 bases and J by 0 bases, with 16 bases left in between. Germline V gene lookup returns CDR1 SGHRS and CDR2 YFSETQ. CDR3 region: CASRPAGAATNEKLFF. CDR3 in DNA: TGCGCCAGCCGACCTGCAGGGGCCGCAACTAATGAAAAACTGTTTTTT.

CDR3 bases: TGTGCCAGCAGCCCTTTAGGGACAGGGGGGATTACGGTGGGCCGGGATGAGCAGTTCTTC. It codes for CASSPLGTGGITVGRDEQFF. The chain has TRBV4-2 and TRBJ2-1, with 11 bases matching TRBD1. This CDR3 is built from 20 residues. V lost 4 bases to trimming and J lost 8 bases; unmatched junction nucleotides: 22. Germline V gives CDR1 LGHNA, CDR2 YNFKEQ.

This clone appeared once. The chain links TRBV9 to TRBJ2-7; 9 nucleotides agree with TRBD2. Unmatched junction bases numbered 1, after V lost 0 bases and J lost 0 bases. The CDR3 covers 15 residues. The germline V gene has CDR1 SGDLS and CDR2 YYNGEE. The CDR3 DNA reads TGTGCCAGCAGCGTAGGCGGGGGGGGCTCCTACGAGCAGTACTTC. Amino acids: CASSVGGGGSYEQYF.

Many counts were recorded for this clone. The rearrangement links TRBV5-4 to TRBJ2-2; a weak D match, TRBD2 (6 bases). The CDR3 loop spans 12 amino acids. Germline V gene sequence: CDR1 SGHNT, CDR2 YYREEE (reference sequence). V lost 5 bases and J 6 bases, leaving 8 bases between the germline ends. The DNA for the CDR3 is TGTGCCAGCAGTTCGGGGGCCGGGGAGCTGTTTTTT. This sequence encodes CASSSGAGELFF. The full variable domain, its missing parts supplied by reference TRBV5-4 and TRBJ2-2, is ETGVTQSPTHLIKTRGQQVTLRCSSQSGHNTVSWYQQALGQGPQFIFQYYREEENGRGNFPPRFSGLQFPNYSSELNVNALELDDSALYLCASSSGAGELFFGEGSRLTVL.

V gene TRBV6-5 combines with J gene TRBJ1-5; unclear D gene. The germline V gene has CDR1 MNHEY and CDR2 SVGAGI. CDR3 size: 12 residues. Trimming stripped 6 bases from V and 3 bases from J, with 6 bases between. CDR3 amino acids: CASRQNNQPQHF. The CDR3, as DNA: TGTGCCAGCAGACAGAACAATCAGCCCCAGCATTTT.

This clone was counted a single time. The chain has TRBV19 and TRBJ2-6; the match to TRBD1 covers 8 bases. Unmatched junction bases numbered 10, after V lost 3 bases and J lost 0 bases. This CDR3 is built from 19 residues. Germline-derived CDR1 and CDR2 are LNHDA and SQIVND (reference sequence). The CDR3 bases are TGTGCCAGTAGTATTGGTAACCCGGGACAGGACTCTGGGGCCAACGTCCTGACTTTC. It specifies CASSIGNPGQDSGANVLTF. Based on the CDR3 plus reference TRBV19 and TRBJ2-6, the full variable domain is DGGITQSPKYLFRKEGQNVTLSCEQNLNHDAMYWYRQDPGQGLRLIYYSQIVNDFQKGDIAEGYSVSREKKESFPLTVTSAQKNPTAFYLCASSIGNPGQDSGANVLTFGAGSRLTVL.

This clone came up once. The rearrangement links TRBV15 to TRBJ1-4; D gene unclear. The germline V gene has CDR1 LNHNV and CDR2 YYDKDF (reference sequence). Trimming left V 1 base short and J 5 bases short, with 14 bases between. The CDR3 contains 16 residues. CDR3 DNA: TGTGCCACCAGCAGAGGTGAGCGGACCGAAAATGAAAAACTGTTTTTT. Translation gives CATSRGERTENEKLFF.

Remarks on this clone: At one end the junction does not follow the germline gene, possibly because of a read error. The chain recombines TRBV7-7 with TRBJ2-2, with a weak D call TRBD2 (5 bases). The CDR3 contains 15 residues. The germline gives CDR1 SSHAT, CDR2 FNYEAQ (reference sequence). CDR3 nucleotide sequence: TGTGCTAGCAGCCCGGGGAAGGGGAACACCGGGGAGCTGTTTTTT. Translation: CASSPGKGNTGELFF.

This rearrangement joins TRBV5-1 to TRBJ1-2; 12 positions match TRBD1. Germline assignment: CDR1 SGHRS and CDR2 YFSETQ. The CDR3 spans 15 residues. The J segment lost 7 bases and the V segment lost 4 bases, leaving 8 bases of the junction unmatched. For the CDR3, the DNA is TGCGCCAGCAGCAATACCGGGACAGGGGGCTTTGGCTACACCTTC. Encoded protein: CASSNTGTGGFGYTF.

The genes are TRBV6-5 and TRBJ1-5, with D perhaps TRBD1 (6 bases). Trimming removed 2 bases from V and 0 bases from J, with 8 bases in between. Germline CDR1 MNHEY, CDR2 SVGAGI. The CDR3 has 15 residues. The CDR3 coding sequence is TGTGCCAGCAGTTACCGGGACAATAGCAATCAGCCCCAGCATTTT. Its protein product is CASSYRDNSNQPQHF.

The V and J genes are TRBV14 and TRBJ1-4; TRBD1 is a possible D gene (5 bases). The germline V gene encodes CDR1 SGHDN and CDR2 FVKESK. This CDR3 spans 14 amino acids. Trimming cost V 1 base and J 8 bases, with 11 bases left between them. Written as DNA, the CDR3 is TGTGCCAGCAGCCAAGTCAGGGATGAGGAAAAACTGTTTTTT. Translation: CASSQVRDEEKLFF.

V gene TRBV24-1 combines with J gene TRBJ2-1; possible D gene TRBD1, 5 bases. The CDR3 spans 13 residues. CDR1 is KGHDR, CDR2 SFDVKD, per germline. The V and J ends lost 4 bases and 8 bases respectively, with 11 bases between them. CDR3 sequence reads: CATSDPGNDEQFF. For the CDR3, the DNA is TGTGCCACCAGTGACCCAGGGAACGATGAGCAGTTCTTC.

The genes are TRBV12-5 and TRBJ2-7; TRBD1 agrees at 10 bases. CDR3 length: 14 amino acids. CDR1 and CDR2 from the germline V gene are LGHNT and FRNRAP. J gave up 2 bases and V 7 bases, and 5 bases lay outside the gene matches. The CDR3 spells CASARGTGAYEQYF. CDR3 coding DNA: TGTGCTAGTGCCCGAGGGACAGGGGCCTACGAGCAGTACTTC.

The V call is TRBV5-8, the J call TRBJ1-1; D may be TRBD1 (5 bases). The germline gives CDR1 SGHTS, CDR2 YDEGEE. V lost 0 bases to trimming and J lost 10 bases, with 16 bases between them. The CDR3 spans 14 residues. CDR3 sequence: CASSLVRGLVGAFF. CDR3 nucleotides: TGTGCCAGCAGCTTGGTCCGGGGGTTAGTAGGAGCTTTCTTT.

The V and J genes are TRBV5-6 and TRBJ2-6; TRBD1 is a possible D gene (5 bases). The CDR3 has 16 amino acids. Germline-derived CDR1 and CDR2 are SGHDT and YYEEEE. Deletions cut 1 base from V and 4 bases from J, with 12 bases between. DNA of the CDR3: TGTGCCAGCAGCTTGTTTGGGGCGCTAGGGGCCAACGTCCTGACTTTC. The encoded protein is CASSLFGALGANVLTF. Using reference TRBV5-6 and TRBJ2-6 for the parts outside the CDR3, the full variable domain is DAGVTQSPTHLIKTRGQQVTLRCSPKSGHDTVSWYQQALGQGPQFIFQYYEEEERQRGNFPDRFSGHQFPNYSSELNVNALLLGDSALYLCASSLFGALGANVLTFGAGSRLTVL.

This clone came up a few times. This chain links TRBV7-2 with TRBJ1-6; 7 bases agree with TRBD1. J gave up 8 bases and V 1 base, and 8 bases lay outside the gene matches. CDR1 and CDR2 from the germline V gene are SGHTA and FQGNSA. The CDR3 loop spans 16 amino acids. The CDR3 DNA reads as TGTGCCAGCAGCTTAGAGGCAGGGGGACTAGATTCACCCCTCCACTTT. It yields the protein CASSLEAGGLDSPLHF.